This T cell receptor beta chain was profiled in a study of siplizumab effects on memory and regulatory T cells. The study, taken as a whole, reports: Unstimulated subsets contained matches for only a minor fraction of alloreactive clones.

Concerning this clone: The target antigen is unknown.

The V end was cut by 2 bases, the J end by 5 bases, with 7 bases between. The CDR3 consists of 13 residues. Germline CDR1 reads KGHSH; CDR2 reads LQKENI. Profiled with immunoSEQ multiplex PCR; TCRdb holds only in-frame clones, not every one. The sample shows roughly 92,000 clones, roughly 94% of them seen only once. The source material was non-Treg CD4+ T cells sorted from blood. This sequence was found in a human donor in good health. V gene TRBV18 combines with J gene TRBJ1-5; D not resolved. CDR3 protein: CASSPGEHQPQHF. CDR3 nucleotides: TGTGCCAGCTCACCAGGGGAACATCAGCCCCAGCATTTT.